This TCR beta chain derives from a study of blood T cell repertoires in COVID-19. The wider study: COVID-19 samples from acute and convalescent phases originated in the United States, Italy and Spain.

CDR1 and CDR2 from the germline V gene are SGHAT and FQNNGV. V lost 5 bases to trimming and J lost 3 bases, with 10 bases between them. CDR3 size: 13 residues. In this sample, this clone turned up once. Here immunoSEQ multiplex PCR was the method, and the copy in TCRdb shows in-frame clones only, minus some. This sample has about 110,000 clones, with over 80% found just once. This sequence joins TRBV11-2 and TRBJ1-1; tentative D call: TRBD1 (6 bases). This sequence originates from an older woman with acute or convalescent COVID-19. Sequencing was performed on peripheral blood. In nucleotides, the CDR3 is TGTGCCAGCAGCCTACAGGGCTACACTGAAGCTTTCTTT. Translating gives CASSLQGYTEAFF.